Here is one T cell receptor (beta chain) with its context. An amount of RNA that ranged from roughly 0.5 to 1 ug was reverse transcribed with random hexamers. From the immunoSEQ multiplex PCR reads, TCRdb called clonotypes with MiXCR, one entry per CDR3 protein. The sample contains 100,000 or so distinct CDR3 sequences, just under 95% of which appear only once. These data originate in a study of CD8 T cells in Susac syndrome. The CDR3 is made up of 14 amino acids. The germline V gene has CDR1 SGHRS and CDR2 YFSETQ. Deletions cut 5 bases from V and 1 base from J, with 12 bases between. The sample consisted of CD8+ T cells from PBMCs. The receptor was derived from a human donor in good health. The V and J genes are TRBV5-1 and TRBJ1-1; D gene unclear. The CDR3 here is CASSQHWENTEAFF. The CDR3, as DNA: TGCGCCAGCAGTCAGCATTGGGAGAACACTGAAGCTTTCTTT.